This passage covers 32 T cell receptor beta chains from one sample sequenced in a study of CD8+CD57+ T cells in acquired aplastic anemia. The sequenced patients had an expansion of CD8+CD57+ cells seen by flow cytometry. It was genomic DNA that served as the template for profiling TCR beta VDJ and CDR3. From the reads, TCRdb called clonotypes with MiXCR, one entry per CDR3 protein. Among approximately 98,000 distinct CDR3 sequences, about 63% were seen once, and the ten largest hold about 62%. The source material was sorted CD4+, CD8+, or CD8+CD57+ T cells (not recorded which) from PBMCs. These receptors all come from a human donor with aplastic anemia.

This chain links TRBV19 with TRBJ2-7; 11 nucleotides align to TRBD1. The V and J ends lost 3 bases and 7 bases, in that order; junction bases with no gene match: 8. This CDR3 comprises 15 residues. Germline V gene sequence: CDR1 LNHDA, CDR2 SQIVND (reference sequence). CDR3 protein: CASSILLDRGQEQYF. The CDR3 region has the DNA TGTGCCAGTAGTATTCTTTTGGACAGGGGGCAGGAGCAGTACTTC.

This clonotype was counted ten times or more. The CDR3 loop is CASSLRGETQYF. As DNA, the CDR3 is TGTGCCAGCAGTTTACGGGGCGAGACCCAGTACTTC. The chain carries TRBV27 and TRBJ2-5; D may be TRBD1 or TRBD2 (5 bases each). CDR1 and CDR2 from the germline V gene are MNHEY and SMNVEV (reference sequence). Trimming cost V 2 bases and J 5 bases, with 6 bases left between them. CDR3 length equals 12 residues.

A few counts support this clonotype. The chain has TRBV24-1 and TRBJ2-7; 7 nucleotides align to TRBD1. Germline V gene sequence: CDR1 KGHDR, CDR2 SFDVKD. V shed 5 bases, J shed 0 bases, and the junction held 9 bases outside the gene matches. There are 16 residues in the CDR3. CDR3: CATSGGTADRSYEQYF. CDR3 nucleotides: TGTGCCACCAGTGGGGGGACAGCAGATCGCTCCTACGAGCAGTACTTC.

This chain uses TRBV2 with TRBJ1-6, with 7 bases matching TRBD1. Unmatched junction bases numbered 6, after V lost 3 bases and J lost 10 bases. CDR1 SNHLY and CDR2 FYNNEI come from the germline V gene. There are 14 residues in the CDR3. The CDR3 reads CASSDWDSVSPLHF. The DNA for the CDR3 is TGTGCCAGCAGTGATTGGGACAGTGTATCACCCCTCCACTTT.

This clonotype was seen just once. The junction shows a germline mismatch at one end, possibly a read error. The V and J genes are TRBV7-6 and TRBJ2-3, with D perhaps matching TRBD2 (5 bases). This CDR3 has 12 residues. Germline lookup yields CDR1 SGHVS and CDR2 FNYEAQ. DNA of the CDR3: TGCGCCAGCAGCACAGAGCGGGATACGCAGTATTTT. Translation gives CASSTERDTQYF.

Only a few counts were recorded for this clonotype. The chain uses TRBV11-2 and TRBJ2-1; TRBD2 aligns across 13 bases. The CDR3 length is 18 residues. V shed 8 bases, J shed 8 bases, and the junction held 18 bases outside the gene matches. Germline lookup yields CDR1 SGHAT and CDR2 FQNNGV. The CDR3 loop is CASVGDTSGRASSYEQFF. DNA of the CDR3: TGTGCCAGCGTTGGGGATACTAGCGGGAGGGCCTCGTCCTATGAGCAGTTCTTC.

The chain has TRBV12-3 or TRBV12-4 and TRBJ1-1; D is unresolved. The CDR3 sequence is 13 residues long. V was clipped by 3 bases and J by 4 bases, with 9 bases between them. CDR3 region: CASSFGPSTEAFF. The DNA for the CDR3 is TGTGCCAGCAGTTTTGGCCCCTCCACTGAAGCTTTCTTT.

This clonotype has just a few counts. The V call is TRBV7-6, the J call TRBJ2-5; TRBD1 or TRBD2 may be the D gene (5 bases each). The CDR3 extends over 12 amino acids. V lost 7 bases, J lost 4 bases, and 10 bases lay in between. CDR1 and CDR2 (germline): SGHVS, FNYEAQ. For the CDR3, the DNA is TGTGCCAGCAATTATGGGGGAGAGACCCAGTACTTC. This codes for CASNYGGETQYF.

The chain carries TRBV24-1 and TRBJ2-1, with 10 bases aligning to TRBD1. Germline CDR1 KGHDR, CDR2 SFDVKD. Trimming at V came to 3 bases and at J to 7 bases, leaving 5 bases not matched to a gene. This CDR3 is 15 amino acids long. CDR3 in amino acids: CATSDPWTGGNEQFF. CDR3 bases: TGTGCCACCAGTGATCCCTGGACAGGGGGGAATGAGCAGTTCTTC.

This clonotype has at least ten counts. CDR3 protein: CSASEWREGHTDTQYF. As DNA, the CDR3 is TGCAGTGCTAGTGAGTGGCGGGAGGGCCACACAGATACGCAGTATTTT. The chain combines TRBV20-1 with TRBJ2-3; 9 bases are shared with TRBD2. This CDR3 comprises 16 residues. V lost 3 bases and J lost 2; bases outside the gene matches: 9. Per the germline V gene, CDR1 is DFQATT and CDR2 is SNEGSKA (reference sequence).

The V and J genes are TRBV15 and TRBJ2-7; D uncertain. V dropped 0 bases and J dropped 3 bases, with 12 bases sitting between them. Germline CDR1 and CDR2: LNHNV and YYDKDF (reference sequence). The CDR3 totals 15 residues. The CDR3 is CATSRDLGGFYEQYF. The CDR3 nucleotides read TGTGCCACCAGCAGAGATCTGGGCGGATTCTACGAGCAGTACTTC.

CDR3 nucleotide sequence: TGTGCCAGCAGCGCACGTGATTACAATGAGCAGTTCTTC. Protein product: CASSARDYNEQFF. V gene TRBV2 combines with J gene TRBJ2-1, with unresolved D. The CDR3 has 13 residues. Trimming took off 6 bases at V and 4 bases at J, with 10 bases between the two ends. Germline V gives CDR1 SNHLY, CDR2 FYNNEI.

This chain joins TRBV5-6 and TRBJ1-6, with 8 bases matching TRBD1. The CDR3 extends over 16 amino acids. Trimming at V came to 5 bases and at J to 7 bases, leaving 11 bases not matched to a gene. CDR1 is SGHDT, CDR2 YYEEEE, per germline. CDR3 amino acids: CASSSDRGWSNSPLHF. The CDR3 coding sequence is TGTGCCAGCAGTTCCGACAGGGGTTGGTCAAATTCACCCCTCCACTTT.

This chain links TRBV4-1 with TRBJ1-2; D is undetermined. The CDR3 length is 15 residues. Trimming cost V 1 base and J 0 bases, with 9 bases left between them. Germline V CDR1 and CDR2: MGHRA, YSYEKL. The CDR3 is CASSQVGLSNYGYTF. The DNA of the CDR3 is TGCGCCAGCAGCCAAGTTGGGCTCTCTAACTATGGCTACACCTTC.

The J gene is TRBJ2-6, the V gene TRBV7-6; D possibly corresponds to TRBD2 (7 bases). Per the germline V gene, CDR1 is SGHVS and CDR2 is FNYEAQ. The CDR3 has 15 amino acids. V lost 5 bases and J 8 bases, leaving 16 bases between the germline ends. The CDR3 nucleotides read TGTGCCAGCAGCCTGGGGGGGCTAGGGACCAACGTCCTGACTTTC. It encodes CASSLGGLGTNVLTF.

V usage is TRBV10-2 and J usage is TRBJ2-3, with D maybe TRBD2 (6 bases). Per the germline V gene, CDR1 is WSHSY and CDR2 is SAAADI. V lost 8 bases and J 6 bases, leaving 12 bases between the germline ends. This CDR3 spans 12 amino acids. The CDR3 nucleotides read TGCGCCAGCTACGCGGGGCGTGATACGCAGTATTTT. Translated, it gives CASYAGRDTQYF.

The V call is TRBV19, the J call TRBJ2-3; 10 nucleotides match TRBD1. This CDR3 spans 15 amino acids. The V gene end was trimmed by 3 bases and the J gene end by 5 bases; junction bases not matched to a gene: 5. The germline V gene encodes CDR1 LNHDA and CDR2 SQIVND (reference sequence). The CDR3, as DNA: TGTGCCAGTAGTATCGGGACAGGGGTCGGAGATACGCAGTATTTT. Amino acid sequence: CASSIGTGVGDTQYF.

The chain is built from TRBV4-1 and TRBJ1-2, with D uncertain. The CDR3 has 17 residues. Trimming shortened V by 0 bases and J by 2 bases, and 16 bases separated the two germline ends. Germline V gene lookup returns CDR1 MGHRA and CDR2 YSYEKL. The CDR3: CASSQEARHPGNYGYTF. In DNA form, the CDR3 reads TGCGCCAGCAGCCAAGAGGCCCGACACCCTGGGAACTATGGCTACACCTTC.

The chain links TRBV6-1 to TRBJ2-7; TRBD2 matches at 9 bases. The CDR3 extends over 15 amino acids. V dropped 6 bases and J dropped 0; count of bases not matched to a gene: 6. Germline assignment: CDR1 MNHNS and CDR2 SASEGT. The CDR3 DNA reads as TGTGCCAGCAGGACTAGCGGAGAGAACTCCTACGAGCAGTACTTC. It yields the protein CASRTSGENSYEQYF.

This clonotype was found a few times. The V gene is TRBV10-1, the J gene TRBJ2-1, with D perhaps TRBD2 (5 bases). Germline V lookup: CDR1 WNHNN, CDR2 SYGVQD (reference sequence). This CDR3 has 13 residues. The V end lost 7 bases, the J end lost 10 bases, and 17 bases lay between the germline ends. The CDR3 sequence is CASKASQVAEQFF. In nucleotides, the CDR3 is TGCGCCAGCAAGGCTAGCCAGGTCGCCGAGCAGTTCTTC.

This chain links TRBV11-2 with TRBJ2-7, with 10 bases that match TRBD2. The better agreement between TRBJ2-1 and the DNA end casts doubt on the J call. Germline V gene data show CDR1 as SGHAT and CDR2 as FQNNGV. This CDR3 has 17 residues. Here the CDR3 reads CASSFSSGGGSYNEQFF. CDR3 coding DNA: TGTGCCAGCAGCTTTTCTAGCGGGGGTGGGTCCTACAATGAGCAGTTCTTC.

This chain joins TRBV19 and TRBJ2-7; D uncertain. The germline V and J ends were trimmed by 3 bases and 2 bases, with 11 bases remaining between them. The CDR3 spans 14 residues. Germline values: CDR1 LNHDA, CDR2 SQIVND (reference sequence). CDR3 nucleotide sequence: TGTGCCAGTAGTATTAGTGCCGGGCCCTACGAGCAGTACTTC. This encodes CASSISAGPYEQYF. The complete variable domain, with remaining parts taken from reference TRBV19 and TRBJ2-7, reads DGGITQSPKYLFRKEGQNVTLSCEQNLNHDAMYWYRQDPGQGLRLIYYSQIVNDFQKGDIAEGYSVSREKKESFPLTVTSAQKNPTAFYLCASSISAGPYEQYFGPGTRLTVT.

This chain joins TRBV6-1 and TRBJ1-1; 7 nucleotides agree with TRBD1. Germline V lookup: CDR1 MNHNS, CDR2 SASEGT. The CDR3 has 15 amino acids. J was trimmed by 1 base and V by 5 bases; bases with no gene match: 7. The CDR3 protein is CASSLGQARNTEAFF. CDR3 DNA: TGTGCCAGCAGTCTTGGACAGGCCCGGAACACTGAAGCTTTCTTT.

This chain uses TRBV20-1 with TRBJ1-4; 7 nucleotides match TRBD1. There are 14 residues in the CDR3. CDR1 and CDR2 from the germline V gene are DFQATT and SNEGSKA (reference sequence). V shed 2 bases and J 8 bases; nucleotides not matched to a gene: 8. In nucleotides, the CDR3 is TGCAGTGCTAGATCCGGGACAGAGCAAGAAAAACTGTTTTTT. Protein: CSARSGTEQEKLFF.

The J gene is TRBJ1-6, the V gene TRBV20-1; no clear D gene. Trimming pared 5 bases from V and 0 bases from J, leaving 8 bases between. The germline V gene has CDR1 DFQATT and CDR2 SNEGSKA (reference sequence). This CDR3 comprises 14 residues. In DNA, the CDR3 is TGCAGTGCTCTTTCTGGCTCCTATAATTCACCCCTCCACTTT. As protein: CSALSGSYNSPLHF.

This chain connects TRBV2 to TRBJ2-1; 8 bases map to TRBD1. The CDR3 totals 15 residues. V lost 5 bases, J lost 2 bases, and 5 bases stayed unmatched. The germline gives CDR1 SNHLY, CDR2 FYNNEI. The CDR3: CASSRSTGAYNEQFF. DNA for the CDR3: TGTGCCAGCAGTCGTTCGACAGGGGCCTACAATGAGCAGTTCTTC.

This chain links TRBV2 with TRBJ1-6; unclear D gene. V lost 7 bases, J lost 8 bases, and 15 bases lay in between. The V gene's germline CDR1 is SNHLY and CDR2 FYNNEI. The CDR3 covers 14 residues. Here the CDR3 reads CASNFQIVDSPLHF. The CDR3 coding sequence is TGTGCCAGCAACTTCCAGATCGTGGATTCACCCCTCCACTTT.

V gene TRBV7-9 combines with J gene TRBJ2-5; 10 bases fit TRBD2. The CDR3 has 14 amino acids. Germline CDR1 reads SEHNR; CDR2 reads FQNEAQ (reference sequence). The junction had 4 bases not matched to a gene; V was cut back by 5 bases and J by 4 bases. As DNA, the CDR3 is TGTGCCAGCAGCCTCCTAGCGGGAGTAGAGACCCAGTACTTC. Translating it yields CASSLLAGVETQYF. The entire variable domain, with the rest obtained from reference TRBV7-9 and TRBJ2-5, is as follows: DTGVSQNPRHKITKRGQNVTFRCDPISEHNRLYWYRQTLGQGPEFLTYFQNEAQLEKSRLLSDRFSAERPKGSFSTLEIQRTEQGDSAMYLCASSLLAGVETQYFGPGTRLLVL.

V and J are TRBV5-1 and TRBJ2-7, with 7 nucleotides matching TRBD2. The length of the CDR3 is 13 residues. The junction had 7 bases not matched to a gene; V was cut back by 0 bases and J by 10 bases. From germline, CDR1 is SGHRS and CDR2 YFSETQ. The CDR3 reads CASSLVGGMRQYF. CDR3 DNA: TGCGCCAGCAGCTTGGTCGGGGGGATGAGACAGTACTTC. Based on the CDR3 plus reference TRBV5-1 and TRBJ2-7, the full variable domain is KAGVTQTPRYLIKTRGQQVTLSCSPISGHRSVSWYQQTPGQGLQFLFEYFSETQRNKGNFPGRFSGRQFSNSRSEMNVSTLELGDSALYLCASSLVGGMRQYFGPGTRLTVT.

This rearrangement joins TRBV27 to TRBJ2-7; 10 bases match TRBD1. CDR1 and CDR2 from the germline V gene are MNHEY and SMNVEV (reference sequence). CDR3 length: 15 amino acids. The V gene end was trimmed by 5 bases and the J gene end by 2 bases; junction bases not matched to a gene: 6. CDR3 region: CASSPDRGLPYEQYF. CDR3 DNA: TGTGCCAGCAGTCCAGACAGGGGGCTTCCCTACGAGCAGTACTTC.

The chain is built from TRBV9 and TRBJ2-7; 9 bases agree with TRBD1. Per the germline V gene, CDR1 is SGDLS and CDR2 is YYNGEE. V trimming: 0 bases; J trimming: 5 bases; junction bases outside the gene matches: 12. The CDR3 runs 17 residues. CDR3 amino acids: CASSVEGGTGRIHEQYF. DNA for the CDR3: TGTGCCAGCAGCGTAGAGGGGGGGACAGGGAGGATCCACGAGCAGTACTTC.

The chain carries TRBV7-9 and TRBJ1-2; D is ambiguous. CDR3 length: 13 residues. V shed 1 base and J shed 2 bases, with 5 bases lying between them. Looked up from germline, CDR1 is SEHNR and CDR2 is FQNEAQ (reference sequence). DNA of the CDR3: TGTGCCAGCAGCTTAGTGGCAAACTATGGCTACACCTTC. Translation gives CASSLVANYGYTF.